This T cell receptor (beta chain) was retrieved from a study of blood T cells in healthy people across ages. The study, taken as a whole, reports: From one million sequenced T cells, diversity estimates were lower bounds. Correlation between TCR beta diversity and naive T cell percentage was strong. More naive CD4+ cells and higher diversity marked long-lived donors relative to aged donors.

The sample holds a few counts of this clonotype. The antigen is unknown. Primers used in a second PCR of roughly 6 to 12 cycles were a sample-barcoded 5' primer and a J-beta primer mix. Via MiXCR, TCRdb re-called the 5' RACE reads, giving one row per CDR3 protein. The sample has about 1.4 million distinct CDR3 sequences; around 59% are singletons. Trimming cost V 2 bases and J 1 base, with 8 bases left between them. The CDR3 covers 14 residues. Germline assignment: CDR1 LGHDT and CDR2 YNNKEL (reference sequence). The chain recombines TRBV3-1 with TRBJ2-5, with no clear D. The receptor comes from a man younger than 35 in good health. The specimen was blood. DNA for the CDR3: TGTGCCAGCAGCCAAACGAGCGCCCAAGAGACCCAGTACTTC. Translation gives CASSQTSAQETQYF.